This T cell receptor beta chain was captured in a study of cytomegalovirus exposure and HLA in healthy donors. About this clone itself: Antigen: not known.

The germline V gene encodes CDR1 SGHTA and CDR2 FQGNSA. V dropped 6 bases and J dropped 4; count of bases not matched to a gene: 5. The CDR3 has 14 residues. Study results and limitations: As immune exposure information, only CMV serostatus was available.

PCR used 60 Vbeta primers and 13 Jbeta primers. TCRdb keeps only in-frame clones here, not all; method: immunoSEQ multiplex PCR. This sample's table has 150,000 to 250,000 clones. The sequenced sample was PBMCs. The sequence was obtained from a boy aged 5 to 17 in good health and CMV-seronegative. J is TRBJ2-1 and V is TRBV7-2, with TRBD2 matching over 8 bases. CDR3 sequence (DNA): TGTGCCAGCAGAGGGCGGGGGGCTTACAATGAGCAGTTCTTC. It encodes CASRGRGAYNEQFF.